The TCR beta chain described here comes from a study of blood T cells in healthy people across ages. Through a sample-barcoded 5' primer and a J-beta primer mix, a second PCR was run for roughly 6 to 11 cycles. Each CDR3 protein gets one entry after TCRdb re-called the 5' RACE reads with MiXCR. The sample consists of some 880,000 distinct CDR3 sequences, about 34% of them appearing once. Overall study results and limits: Changes seen in expanded clonotypes were possibly confounded by donor CMV status left unknown.

Worth noting for this clonotype: Its antigen is unknown.

V dropped 6 bases and J dropped 5 bases, with 20 bases sitting between them. Per the germline V gene, CDR1 is LGHNA and CDR2 is YSLEER. The CDR3 is 15 amino acids. V is TRBV4-3 and J is TRBJ2-7; TRBD2 might be the D (5 bases). Sequences were obtained from blood. This sequence originates from a man between 18 and 35 years old in good health. In nucleotides, the CDR3 is TGCGCCAGCAGTCAACGACGAGCGGATAATGACGAGCAGTACTTC. This translates into CASSQRRADNDEQYF.